These 17 T cell receptor beta chains originate from one sample sequenced in a study of cytotoxic CD8 clonotypes in ibrutinib-treated CLL. TCRdb's copy holds only in-frame clones and misses some; the assay was immunoSEQ multiplex PCR. The repertoire includes about 200,000 clones, 72% of them detected once, and over 10% sits in the top ten. The starting material was PBMCs, obtained after 24 months of ibrutinib treatment. The source is a human donor with chronic lymphocytic leukemia.

DNA of the CDR3: TGTGCCAGCAGTGAGCGGAGTGAGCAGTTCTTC. It encodes CASSERSEQFF. J is TRBJ2-1 and V is TRBV6-5, with a weak D call TRBD2 (5 bases). V shed 5 bases and J shed 9 bases, with 8 bases lying between them. The germline V gene encodes CDR1 MNHEY and CDR2 SVGAGI. CDR3 length equals 11 residues.

The chain carries TRBV2 and TRBJ2-5; D is tentatively TRBD1 or TRBD2 (5 bases each). Germline values: CDR1 SNHLY, CDR2 FYNNEI. This CDR3 comprises 14 residues. V was trimmed by 2 bases and J by 0 bases, leaving 7 bases between them. The CDR3 is CASSEWGYQETQYF. CDR3 DNA: TGTGCCAGCAGTGAATGGGGGTACCAAGAGACCCAGTACTTC.

The rearrangement links TRBV7-2 to TRBJ1-2, with 7 bases aligning to TRBD1. Germline V gives CDR1 SGHTA, CDR2 FQGNSA. The ends lost 3 bases at V and 5 bases at J; junction bases unmatched: 3. CDR3 size: 13 residues. The CDR3 bases are TGTGCCAGCAGCTTTGGGACAGCTTATGGCTACACCTTC. Translated, it gives CASSFGTAYGYTF.

The CDR3 spells CSVVPGSTDTQYF. The CDR3 region has the DNA TGCAGCGTTGTACCGGGGTCCACAGATACGCAGTATTTT. The chain carries TRBV29-1 and TRBJ2-3; D may be TRBD2 (5 bases). V lost 4 bases to trimming and J lost 2 bases, with 10 bases between them. Germline-derived CDR1 and CDR2 are SQVTM and ANQGSEA. CDR3 length: 13 residues.

V and J are TRBV4-3 and TRBJ2-3, with 7 bases identical to TRBD2. The CDR3 is 16 amino acids. J was trimmed by 3 bases and V by 3 bases; bases with no gene match: 9. Germline CDR1 LGHNA, CDR2 YSLEER. The CDR3 DNA sequence: TGCGCCAGCAGCCAGGTTAGACTAGCCGGGACAGATACGCAGTATTTT. It yields the protein CASSQVRLAGTDTQYF.

V is TRBV6-1 and J is TRBJ1-1; 8 bases map to TRBD1. J gave up 3 bases and V 6 bases, and 3 bases lay outside the gene matches. CDR3 size: 13 residues. The V gene's germline CDR1 is MNHNS and CDR2 SASEGT. The CDR3 loop is CASRSDRDTEAFF. Here the CDR3 DNA reads TGTGCCAGCAGGTCGGACAGGGACACTGAAGCTTTCTTT.

V gene TRBV11-2 combines with J gene TRBJ2-7; tentatively, D is TRBD1 or TRBD2 (5 bases each). CDR1 and CDR2 (germline): SGHAT, FQNNGV. This CDR3 comprises 16 residues. Trimming took 7 bases from V and 0 from J, leaving 19 bases between them. The DNA for the CDR3 is TGTGCCAGCACCCTAACAGGAGCTAGCCCCTCCTACGAGCAGTACTTC. Its translation: CASTLTGASPSYEQYF.

The rearrangement uses TRBV27 and TRBJ2-7, with D possibly TRBD1 on 6 matching bases. Trimming removed 6 bases from V and 0 bases from J, with 12 bases in between. Germline lookup yields CDR1 MNHEY and CDR2 SMNVEV (reference sequence). The CDR3 runs 14 residues. The CDR3 DNA reads as TGTGCCAGCAGGCTGGGACACAGCTCCTACGAGCAGTACTTC. It translates to CASRLGHSSYEQYF.

The chain combines TRBV13 with TRBJ2-7; tentative D call: TRBD2 (5 bases). V shed 1 base and J shed 0 bases, with 7 bases lying between them. CDR1 PRHDT and CDR2 FYEKMQ come from the germline V gene (reference sequence). CDR3 length: 14 amino acids. DNA for the CDR3: TGTGCCAGCAGCTTAGTCGGGATCTCCTACGAGCAGTACTTC. This sequence encodes CASSLVGISYEQYF.

This sequence joins TRBV5-4 and TRBJ1-1; D is possibly TRBD1 (6 bases). Trimming removed 0 bases at V and 5 bases at J, with 17 bases between. This CDR3 spans 16 amino acids. CDR1 is SGHNT, CDR2 YYREEE, per germline (reference sequence). CDR3 in amino acids: CASSLGRGNQGTEAFF. CDR3 nucleotide sequence: TGTGCCAGCAGCTTGGGTAGGGGCAACCAGGGGACTGAAGCTTTCTTT.

The sample holds a few counts of this clone. This chain links TRBV4-3 with TRBJ1-2; possibly TRBD1 for D (6 bases). Germline values: CDR1 LGHNA, CDR2 YSLEER. The ends were cut back, 0 bases at V and 4 bases at J, with 9 bases in the middle. This CDR3 has 14 amino acids. The CDR3 is CASSQDQGFYGYTF. The CDR3 DNA is TGCGCCAGCAGCCAAGACCAGGGGTTCTATGGCTACACCTTC.

This clone was observed a single time. The chain employs TRBV5-4 and TRBJ1-2; TRBD1 matches at 7 bases. This CDR3 spans 13 amino acids. Germline V CDR1 and CDR2: SGHNT, YYREEE (reference sequence). V dropped 4 bases and J dropped 7; count of bases not matched to a gene: 7. The DNA of the CDR3 is TGTGCCAGCAGCCCCTCAACAGGGGCTGGCTACACCTTC. Its translation: CASSPSTGAGYTF. Full variable domain (outside the CDR3, taken from reference TRBV5-4 and TRBJ1-2): ETGVTQSPTHLIKTRGQQVTLRCSSQSGHNTVSWYQQALGQGPQFIFQYYREEENGRGNFPPRFSGLQFPNYSSELNVNALELDDSALYLCASSPSTGAGYTFGSGTRLTVV.

This clone has more than one count but fewer than ten. The chain recombines TRBV2 with TRBJ2-2, with 8 nucleotides matching TRBD1. This CDR3 has 16 amino acids. CDR1 SNHLY and CDR2 FYNNEI come from the germline V gene. The V gene end was trimmed by 8 bases and the J gene end by 4 bases; junction bases not matched to a gene: 12. The CDR3 loop reads CASGGQAVLGTGELFF. The CDR3 DNA follows: TGTGCCAGCGGGGGACAGGCTGTCCTGGGCACCGGGGAGCTGTTTTTT.

The genes are TRBV2 and TRBJ2-3; 7 positions agree with TRBD1. CDR1 and CDR2 (germline): SNHLY, FYNNEI. J was trimmed by 0 bases and V by 6 bases; bases with no gene match: 6. This CDR3 region has 15 residues. The CDR3 region has the DNA TGTGCCAGCAGGAGACAGGGACCTAGCACAGATACGCAGTATTTT. Its translation: CASRRQGPSTDTQYF.

The chain is built from TRBV4-3 and TRBJ1-1; TRBD1 might be the D (5 bases). V lost 0 bases, J lost 10 bases, and 15 bases lay in between. This CDR3 is built from 14 residues. Germline lookup yields CDR1 LGHNA and CDR2 YSLEER. CDR3 coding DNA: TGCGCCAGCAGCCAAGATACCGGGGCAGGCTCAGCTTTCTTT. Protein product: CASSQDTGAGSAFF.

The chain has TRBV4-3 and TRBJ2-7; D unclear. The germline gives CDR1 LGHNA, CDR2 YSLEER. The V and J ends lost 1 base and 5 bases respectively, with 12 bases between them. This CDR3 has 14 residues. The CDR3 reads CASSQAKQIHEQYF. Written as DNA, the CDR3 is TGCGCCAGCAGCCAAGCAAAACAGATCCACGAGCAGTACTTC.

This clone has a handful of counts. The chain combines TRBV10-3 with TRBJ1-4; the D gene is possibly TRBD1 (5 bases). CDR1 is ENHRY, CDR2 SYGVKD, per germline. The V and J ends lost 2 bases and 6 bases respectively, with 10 bases between them. CDR3 size: 14 residues. CDR3 region: CAISEGGTYEKLFF. The CDR3 region has the DNA TGTGCCATCAGTGAGGGGGGGACTTATGAAAAACTGTTTTTT.